This T cell receptor beta chain was retrieved from a study of T cells expressing NK-cell markers. Germline lookup yields CDR1 ENHRY and CDR2 SYGVKD. The CDR3 consists of 17 residues. TCRdb reworked the 5' RACE reads into one entry per CDR3 protein, no DNA. The ten most abundant clones cover roughly 5.4% of a sample with roughly 350,000 distinct CDR3 sequences. V usage is TRBV10-3 and J usage is TRBJ1-5. Sequenced material: blood T cells: a sorted CD56 or NKG2C T cell subset, CD4+ or CD8+ T cells, or bulk PBMC T cells (not recorded which). The clonotype was recovered from a man aged 18 to 70 in good health. CDR3 residues: CAIVRGEGLISNQPQHF.